This T cell receptor (beta chain) was captured in a study of neurological immune-mediated disorders. Study observations and caveats: The absence of shared CDR3 amino acid sequences among expanded clones across subjects suggests private repertoires in all groups.

This clonotype was seen many times. The antigen is undetermined. Sequencing runs each generated in excess of 180 million TCR-beta sequences derived from 15-18 subjects. TCRdb re-analysed the 5' RACE reads in MiXCR, keeping a single row per CDR3 protein. The repertoire holds tens of thousands of distinct CDR3 sequences, around 3.9% seen once, with approximately 1.3% in the top ten. The sequence came from a man aged 25-45 years with multiple sclerosis. Sequenced sample: PBMCs.

The CDR3 bases are TGTGCCACCAGTGACCCGGGACAGCACACAGATACGCAGTATTTT. It yields the protein CATSDPGQHTDTQYF. V and J are TRBV24-1 and TRBJ2-3, with 7 bases that match TRBD1. Germline V gives CDR1 KGHDR, CDR2 SFDVKD. The trim removed 4 bases at V and 2 bases at J, leaving 5 bases unmatched. This CDR3 region has 15 residues.